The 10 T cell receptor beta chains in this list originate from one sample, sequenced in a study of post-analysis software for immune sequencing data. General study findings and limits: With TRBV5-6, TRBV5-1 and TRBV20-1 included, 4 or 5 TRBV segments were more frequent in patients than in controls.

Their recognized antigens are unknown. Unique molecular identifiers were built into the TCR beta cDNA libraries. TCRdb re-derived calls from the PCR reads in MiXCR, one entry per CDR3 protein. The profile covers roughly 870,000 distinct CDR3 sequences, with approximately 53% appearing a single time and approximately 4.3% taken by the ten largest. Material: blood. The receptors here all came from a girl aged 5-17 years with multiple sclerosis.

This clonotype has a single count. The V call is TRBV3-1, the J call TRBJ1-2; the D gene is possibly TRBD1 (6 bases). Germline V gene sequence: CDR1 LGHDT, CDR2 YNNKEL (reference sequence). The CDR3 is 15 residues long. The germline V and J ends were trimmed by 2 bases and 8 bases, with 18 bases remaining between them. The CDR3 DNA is TGTGCCAGCAGCCAATTCTCCGAGGGGGGGCGAGGCTACACCTTC. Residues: CASSQFSEGGRGYTF.

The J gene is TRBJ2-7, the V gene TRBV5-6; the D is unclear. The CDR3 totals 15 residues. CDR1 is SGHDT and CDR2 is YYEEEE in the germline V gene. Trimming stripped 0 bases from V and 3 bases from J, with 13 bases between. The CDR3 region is CASSLGFAYFYEQYF. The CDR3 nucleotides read TGTGCCAGCAGCTTGGGGTTCGCGTACTTCTACGAGCAGTACTTC.

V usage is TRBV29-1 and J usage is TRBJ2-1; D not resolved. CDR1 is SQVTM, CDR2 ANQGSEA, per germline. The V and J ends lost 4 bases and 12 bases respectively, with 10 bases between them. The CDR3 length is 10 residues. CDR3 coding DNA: TGCAGCGTTGTAGGCGGCCTGCAGTTCTTC. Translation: CSVVGGLQFF.

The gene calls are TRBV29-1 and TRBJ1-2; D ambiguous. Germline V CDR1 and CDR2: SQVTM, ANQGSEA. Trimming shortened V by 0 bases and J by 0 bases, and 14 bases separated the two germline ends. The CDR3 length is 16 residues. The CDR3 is CSVEDSGIMANYGYTF. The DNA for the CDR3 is TGCAGCGTTGAAGATTCGGGGATCATGGCTAACTATGGCTACACCTTC.

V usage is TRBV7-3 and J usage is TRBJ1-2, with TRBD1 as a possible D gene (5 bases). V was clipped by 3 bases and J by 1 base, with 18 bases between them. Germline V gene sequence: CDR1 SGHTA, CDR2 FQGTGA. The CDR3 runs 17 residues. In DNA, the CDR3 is TGTGCCAGCAGCTTGACGGTCAGGGAATCGGTTAACTATGGCTACACCTTC. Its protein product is CASSLTVRESVNYGYTF.

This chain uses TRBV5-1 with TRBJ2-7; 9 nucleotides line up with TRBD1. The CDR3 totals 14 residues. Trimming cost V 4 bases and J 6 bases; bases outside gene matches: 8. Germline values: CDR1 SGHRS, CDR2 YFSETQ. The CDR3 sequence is CASSAPGTGSEQYF. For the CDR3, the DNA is TGCGCCAGCAGCGCACCCGGGACAGGGAGCGAGCAGTACTTC.

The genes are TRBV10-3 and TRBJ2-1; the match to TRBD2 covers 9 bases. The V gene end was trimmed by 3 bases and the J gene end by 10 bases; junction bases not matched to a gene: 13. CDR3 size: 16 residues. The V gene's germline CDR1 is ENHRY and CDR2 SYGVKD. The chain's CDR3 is CAISDPSYLSGREQFF. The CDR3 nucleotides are TGTGCCATCAGTGACCCCTCCTACTTGAGCGGGAGGGAGCAGTTCTTC.

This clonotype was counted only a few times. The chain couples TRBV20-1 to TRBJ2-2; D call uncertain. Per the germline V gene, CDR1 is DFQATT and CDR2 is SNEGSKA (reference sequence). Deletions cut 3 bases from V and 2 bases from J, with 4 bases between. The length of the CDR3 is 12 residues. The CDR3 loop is CSASPNTGELFF. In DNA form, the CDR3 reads TGCAGTGCTAGCCCAAACACCGGGGAGCTGTTTTTT.

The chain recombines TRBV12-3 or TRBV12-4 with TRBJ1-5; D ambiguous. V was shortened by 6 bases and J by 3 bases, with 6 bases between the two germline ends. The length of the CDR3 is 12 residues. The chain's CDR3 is CASRLHNQPQHF. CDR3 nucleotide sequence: TGTGCCAGCAGACTACACAATCAGCCCCAGCATTTT.

The CDR3 DNA reads TGTGCCAGCAGTCGGGACAGGCACAATCAGCCCCAGCATTTT. It is translated as CASSRDRHNQPQHF. This rearrangement joins TRBV12-3 or TRBV12-4 to TRBJ1-5; 8 bases map to TRBD1. This CDR3 region has 14 residues. V shed 5 bases and J 3 bases; nucleotides not matched to a gene: 3.